This TCR beta chain is drawn from a study of cytomegalovirus exposure and HLA in healthy donors. General observations from the study: Segments of the TCR beta V type were, in most cases, productive about 87% or about 30% of the time in an earlier analysis. Most sequenced TCRs were rare (though some public TCRs occurred in many donors). The classifier was said to identify cytomegalovirus status with high specificity and sensitivity.

With regard to this clone: What it binds is not known.

Germline V CDR1 and CDR2: KGHSH, LQKENI. The J segment lost 4 bases and the V segment lost 3 bases, leaving 10 bases of the junction unmatched. The CDR3 sequence is 17 residues long. At sampling all donors were nominally healthy, likely with unrecorded immune exposures. A multiplex PCR was run with 60 Vbeta primers and 13 Jbeta primers. TCRdb keeps only in-frame clones here, not all; method: immunoSEQ multiplex PCR. The table lists 170,000 or so clones, about four fifths of them singletons. Input material: PBMCs. The V call is TRBV18, the J call TRBJ2-5; 11 positions match TRBD2. This receptor was identified in a boy aged 2 to 10 in good health and CMV-seronegative. The CDR3 here is CASSPSASGRLAETQYF. CDR3 coding DNA: TGTGCCAGCTCACCCTCGGCTAGCGGGAGGTTGGCAGAGACCCAGTACTTC.